This section outlines one T cell receptor beta chain sequence together with its context. TCRdb's copy holds only in-frame clones and misses some; the assay was immunoSEQ multiplex PCR. The data hold about 82,000 clones, with about 88% observed a single time. J lost 8 bases, V lost 3 bases, and 8 bases had no gene match. The germline V gene encodes CDR1 GTSNPN and CDR2 SVGIG (reference sequence). The CDR3 covers 14 residues. This sample was taken from a study of control samples from healthy donors and cancer patients. This rearrangement joins TRBV30 to TRBJ2-1; 9 bases are a match to TRBD2. This TCR came from a man aged 50 or older in good health. Material for sequencing was blood. CDR3 sequence reads: CAWSLAGLWDEQFF. The CDR3 nucleotides read TGTGCCTGGAGCCTAGCGGGGCTTTGGGATGAGCAGTTCTTC.